These 6 T cell receptor beta chains were all obtained from the same sample, sequenced in a study of T cells after yellow fever vaccination. Using its own MiXCR run on the 5' RACE reads, TCRdb lists one record per CDR3 protein. The profile shows about 630,000 distinct CDR3 sequences, 10% to 15% of them singletons. The source was PBMCs, collected on the day of the yellow fever booster vaccination. These receptors were taken from a young man who received the YFV17D yellow fever vaccine.

This chain connects TRBV7-9 to TRBJ2-7; maybe TRBD1 (6 bases). The CDR3 sequence is 14 residues long. CDR1 and CDR2 from the germline V gene are SEHNR and FQNEAQ (reference sequence). The V gene lost 5 bases and the J gene lost 9 bases, with 20 bases spanning the gap. In DNA, the CDR3 is TGTGCCAGCAGCCCTCCCCAGGGGCGTTCCGGGCAGTACTTC. Amino acid sequence: CASSPPQGRSGQYF.

This clonotype has just a few counts. The CDR3 DNA sequence: TGCGCCAGCAGCTTGGCGGCGTGGGGGGAGCAGTTCTTC. This codes for CASSLAAWGEQFF. V is TRBV5-1 and J is TRBJ2-1; D tentatively reads TRBD1 or TRBD2 (5 bases each). This CDR3 region has 13 residues. CDR1 is SGHRS and CDR2 is YFSETQ in the germline V gene. Trimming shortened V by 0 bases and J by 10 bases, and 11 bases separated the two germline ends.

This clonotype was detected only a few times. V and J are TRBV27 and TRBJ2-1; D may be TRBD1 (6 bases). The V and J ends lost 8 bases and 3 bases respectively, with 11 bases between them. Germline V gene sequence: CDR1 MNHEY, CDR2 SMNVEV (reference sequence). The CDR3 has 13 residues. DNA for the CDR3: TGTGCCAGCGGCAAGGGACACTACAATGAGCAGTTCTTC. The encoded protein is CASGKGHYNEQFF.

This chain joins TRBV4-3 and TRBJ2-5; 10 bases align to TRBD2. Per the germline V gene, CDR1 is LGHNA and CDR2 is YSLEER. V shed 3 bases and J 4 bases; nucleotides not matched to a gene: 8. The CDR3 runs 16 residues. CDR3 in DNA: TGCGCCAGCAGCCAGTTACCAGCGGGAGGGTCAGAGACCCAGTACTTC. It specifies CASSQLPAGGSETQYF.

V and J are TRBV20-1 and TRBJ2-5, with D maybe TRBD1 (7 bases). Germline V gene sequence: CDR1 DFQATT, CDR2 SNEGSKA (reference sequence). This CDR3 spans 15 amino acids. Trimming removed 3 bases at V and 4 bases at J, with 18 bases between. The CDR3 coding sequence is TGCAGTGCTAGTGCCTTCGCGGGACAGCGAGAGACCCAGTACTTC. This codes for CSASAFAGQRETQYF.

There are many counts of this clonotype. The CDR3 region has the DNA TGTGCCAGCAGCTTCGACACTGAAGCTTTCTTT. It is translated as CASSFDTEAFF. The genes are TRBV6-2 or TRBV6-3 and TRBJ1-1; no definite D call. The CDR3 covers 11 residues. Germline-derived CDR1 and CDR2 are MNHEY and SVGEGT. Trimming stripped 6 bases from V and 3 bases from J, with 5 bases between.